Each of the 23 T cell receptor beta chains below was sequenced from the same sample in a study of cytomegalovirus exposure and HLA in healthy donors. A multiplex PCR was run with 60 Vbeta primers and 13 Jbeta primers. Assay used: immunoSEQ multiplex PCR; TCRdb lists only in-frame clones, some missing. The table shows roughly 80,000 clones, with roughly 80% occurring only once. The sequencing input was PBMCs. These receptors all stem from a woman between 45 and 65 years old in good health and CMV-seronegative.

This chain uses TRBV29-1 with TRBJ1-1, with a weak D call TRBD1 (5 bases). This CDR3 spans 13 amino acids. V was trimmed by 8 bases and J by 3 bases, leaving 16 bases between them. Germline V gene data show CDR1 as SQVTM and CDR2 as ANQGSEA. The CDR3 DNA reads TGCAGCTCCGCCGTGCGGGGGGACACTGAAGCTTTCTTT. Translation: CSSAVRGDTEAFF.

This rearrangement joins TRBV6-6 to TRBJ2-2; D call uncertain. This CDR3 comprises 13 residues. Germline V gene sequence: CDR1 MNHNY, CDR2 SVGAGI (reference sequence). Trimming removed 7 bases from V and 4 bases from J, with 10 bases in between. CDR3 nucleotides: TGTGCCAGCAACGAGGATTTCACCGGGGAGCTGTTTTTT. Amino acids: CASNEDFTGELFF.

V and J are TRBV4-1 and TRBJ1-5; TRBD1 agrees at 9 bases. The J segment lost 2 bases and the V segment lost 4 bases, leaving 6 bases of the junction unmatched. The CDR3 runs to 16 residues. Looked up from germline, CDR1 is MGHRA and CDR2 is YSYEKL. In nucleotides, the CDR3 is TGCGCCAGCAGCCCCCGGGACAGGGCGGGCAATCAGCCCCAGCATTTT. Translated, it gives CASSPRDRAGNQPQHF.

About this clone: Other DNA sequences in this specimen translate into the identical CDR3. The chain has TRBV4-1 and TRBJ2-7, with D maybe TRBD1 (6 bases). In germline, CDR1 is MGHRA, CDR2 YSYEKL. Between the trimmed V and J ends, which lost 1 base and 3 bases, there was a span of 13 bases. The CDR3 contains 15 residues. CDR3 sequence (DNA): TGCGCCAGCAGCCAAGGGGGGCAGGGTGGCTACGAGCAGTACTTC. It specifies CASSQGGQGGYEQYF.

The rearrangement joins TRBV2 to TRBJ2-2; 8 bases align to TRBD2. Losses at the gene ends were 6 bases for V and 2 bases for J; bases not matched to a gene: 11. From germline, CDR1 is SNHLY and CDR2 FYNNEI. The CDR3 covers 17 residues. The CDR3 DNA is TGTGCCAGCAGCCCTCGGGGGGGCCCGGGAAACACCGGGGAGCTGTTTTTT. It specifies CASSPRGGPGNTGELFF.

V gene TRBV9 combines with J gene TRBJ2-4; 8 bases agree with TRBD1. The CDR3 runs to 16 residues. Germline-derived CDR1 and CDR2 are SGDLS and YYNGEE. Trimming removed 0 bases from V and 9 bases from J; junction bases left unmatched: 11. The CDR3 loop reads CASSVGPGQGGVIQYF. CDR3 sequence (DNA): TGTGCCAGCAGCGTAGGGCCCGGACAGGGAGGTGTCATTCAGTACTTC.

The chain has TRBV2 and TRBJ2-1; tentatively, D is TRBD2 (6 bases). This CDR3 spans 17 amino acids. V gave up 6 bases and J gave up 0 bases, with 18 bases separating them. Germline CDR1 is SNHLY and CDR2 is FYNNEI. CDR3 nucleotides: TGTGCCAGCAGCTATAGAAGGGACTCGAGCTCCTACAATGAGCAGTTCTTC. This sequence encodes CASSYRRDSSSYNEQFF.

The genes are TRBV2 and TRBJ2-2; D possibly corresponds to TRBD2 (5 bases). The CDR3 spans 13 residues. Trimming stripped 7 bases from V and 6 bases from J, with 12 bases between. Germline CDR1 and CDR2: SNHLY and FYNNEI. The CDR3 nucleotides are TGTGCCAGCAAAGGGAGTCCTCCCGGGGAGCTGTTTTTT. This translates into CASKGSPPGELFF.

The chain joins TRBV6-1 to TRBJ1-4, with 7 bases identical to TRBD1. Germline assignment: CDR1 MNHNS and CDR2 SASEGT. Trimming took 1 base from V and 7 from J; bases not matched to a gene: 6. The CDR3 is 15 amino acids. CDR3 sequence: CASSEGYRGGEKLFF. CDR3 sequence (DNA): TGTGCCAGCAGTGAAGGGTACAGGGGAGGTGAAAAACTGTTTTTT.

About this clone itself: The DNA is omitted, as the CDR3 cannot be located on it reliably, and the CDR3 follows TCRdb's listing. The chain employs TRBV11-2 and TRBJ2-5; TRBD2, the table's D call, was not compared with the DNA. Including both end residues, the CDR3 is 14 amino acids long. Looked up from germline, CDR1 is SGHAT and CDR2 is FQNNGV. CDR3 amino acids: CASSTSGIGETQYF.

The CDR3 bases are TGCGCCAGCAGCCGCTTTTCGGAAGAGACCCAGTACTTC. It encodes CASSRFSEETQYF. This rearrangement joins TRBV5-1 to TRBJ2-5; D not certain. The CDR3 contains 13 residues. Trimming stripped 4 bases from V and 3 bases from J, with 10 bases between. Germline CDR1 and CDR2: SGHRS and YFSETQ.

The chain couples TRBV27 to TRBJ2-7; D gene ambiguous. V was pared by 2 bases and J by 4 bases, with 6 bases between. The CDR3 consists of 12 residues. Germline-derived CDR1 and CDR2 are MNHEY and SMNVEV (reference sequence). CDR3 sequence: CASSLTGYEQYF. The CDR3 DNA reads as TGTGCCAGCAGTTTAACCGGTTACGAGCAGTACTTC.

The CDR3 reads CASSSGQGGNTEAFF. DNA of the CDR3: TGTGCCAGCAGCTCCGGACAGGGAGGAAACACTGAAGCTTTCTTT. This chain links TRBV5-5 with TRBJ1-1, with TRBD1 matching 8 bases. After removal of 3 bases from V and 2 bases from J, the junction contained 6 bases not matched to a gene. Per the germline V gene, CDR1 is SGHKS and CDR2 is YYEKEE (reference sequence). The CDR3 length is 15 residues.

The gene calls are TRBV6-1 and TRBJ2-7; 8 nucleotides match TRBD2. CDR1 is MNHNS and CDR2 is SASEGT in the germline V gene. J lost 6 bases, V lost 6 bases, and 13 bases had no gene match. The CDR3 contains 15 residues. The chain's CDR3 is CASSGGEAIDGEQYF. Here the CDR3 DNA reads TGTGCCAGCAGCGGGGGGGAGGCCATCGATGGCGAGCAGTACTTC.

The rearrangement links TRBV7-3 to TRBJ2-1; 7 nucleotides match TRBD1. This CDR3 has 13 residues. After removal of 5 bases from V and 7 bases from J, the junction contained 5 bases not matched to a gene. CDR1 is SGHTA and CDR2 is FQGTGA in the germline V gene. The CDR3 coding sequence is TGTGCCAGCAGCAGGACAGGTGGGAATGAGCAGTTCTTC. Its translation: CASSRTGGNEQFF.

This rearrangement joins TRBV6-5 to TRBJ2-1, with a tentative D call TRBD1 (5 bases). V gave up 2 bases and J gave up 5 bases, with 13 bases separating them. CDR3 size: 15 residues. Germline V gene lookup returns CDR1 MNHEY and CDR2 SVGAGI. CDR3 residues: CASSYRGSSHNEQFF. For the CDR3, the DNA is TGTGCCAGCAGTTACAGGGGTTCTAGTCACAATGAGCAGTTCTTC.

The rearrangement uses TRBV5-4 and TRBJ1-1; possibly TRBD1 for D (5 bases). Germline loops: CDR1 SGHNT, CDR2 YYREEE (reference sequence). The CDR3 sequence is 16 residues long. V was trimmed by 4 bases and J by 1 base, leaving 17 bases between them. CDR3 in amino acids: CASSRPDGGRNTEAFF. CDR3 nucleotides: TGTGCCAGCAGCAGACCTGACGGGGGGAGGAACACTGAAGCTTTCTTT.

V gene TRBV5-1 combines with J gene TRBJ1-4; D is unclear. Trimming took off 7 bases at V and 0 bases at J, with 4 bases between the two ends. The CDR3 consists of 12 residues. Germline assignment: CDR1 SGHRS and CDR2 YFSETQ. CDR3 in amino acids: CASRATNEKLFF. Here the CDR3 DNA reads TGCGCCAGCCGAGCAACTAATGAAAAACTGTTTTTT.

CDR3 amino acids: CASSLSYSTGELFF. CDR3 bases: TGTGCCAGCAGTTTGTCCTACTCCACCGGGGAGCTGTTTTTT. V usage is TRBV27 and J usage is TRBJ2-2; D remains unclear. The CDR3 consists of 14 residues. Trimming removed 3 bases at V and 4 bases at J, with 9 bases between. Per germline, CDR1 MNHEY and CDR2 SMNVEV (reference sequence).

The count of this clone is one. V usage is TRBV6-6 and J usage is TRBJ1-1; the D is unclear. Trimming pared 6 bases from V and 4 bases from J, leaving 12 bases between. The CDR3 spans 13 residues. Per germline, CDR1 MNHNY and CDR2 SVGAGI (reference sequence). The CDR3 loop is CASSLVEATEAFF. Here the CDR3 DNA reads TGTGCCAGCAGCCTCGTGGAGGCCACTGAAGCTTTCTTT.

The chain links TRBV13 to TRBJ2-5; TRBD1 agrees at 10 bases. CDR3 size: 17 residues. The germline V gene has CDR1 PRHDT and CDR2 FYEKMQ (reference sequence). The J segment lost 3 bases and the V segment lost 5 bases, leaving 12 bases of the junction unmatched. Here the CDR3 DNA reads TGTGCCAGCAGCCCCGCGGACAGGGGGGACTTCAAAGAGACCCAGTACTTC. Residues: CASSPADRGDFKETQYF.

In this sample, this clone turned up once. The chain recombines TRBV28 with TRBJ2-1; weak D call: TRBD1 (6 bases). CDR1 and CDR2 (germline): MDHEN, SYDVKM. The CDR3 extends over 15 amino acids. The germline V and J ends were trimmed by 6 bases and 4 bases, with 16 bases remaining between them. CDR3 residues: CASRSTGFSYNEQFF. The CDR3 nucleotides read TGTGCCAGCAGATCCACAGGGTTCTCTTACAATGAGCAGTTCTTC.

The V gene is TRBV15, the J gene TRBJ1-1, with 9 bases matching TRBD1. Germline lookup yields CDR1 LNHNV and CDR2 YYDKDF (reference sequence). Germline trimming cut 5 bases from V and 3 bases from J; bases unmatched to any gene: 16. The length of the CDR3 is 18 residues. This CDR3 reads CATSSTAGQGVKDTEAFF. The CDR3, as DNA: TGTGCCACCAGCTCTACGGCGGGACAGGGAGTAAAAGACACTGAAGCTTTCTTT.